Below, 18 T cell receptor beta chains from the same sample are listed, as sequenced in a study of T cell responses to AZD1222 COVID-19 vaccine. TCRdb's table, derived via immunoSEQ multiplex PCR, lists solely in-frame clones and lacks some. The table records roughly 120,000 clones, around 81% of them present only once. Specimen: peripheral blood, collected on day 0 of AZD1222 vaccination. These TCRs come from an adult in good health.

CDR3 in amino acids: CASRAMGGTRPQHF. The CDR3 DNA follows: TGTGCCAGCAGGGCGATGGGGGGTACTAGGCCCCAGCATTTT. V usage is TRBV28 and J usage is TRBJ1-5, with D perhaps TRBD1 (5 bases). Germline CDR1 is MDHEN and CDR2 is SYDVKM. This CDR3 has 14 residues. Trimming removed 6 bases from V and 9 bases from J, with 18 bases in between. Based on the CDR3 plus reference TRBV28 and TRBJ1-5, the full variable domain is DVKVTQSSRYLVKRTGEKVFLECVQDMDHENMFWYRQDPGLGLRLIYFSYDVKMKEKGDIPEGYSVSREKKERFSLILESASTNQTSMYLCASRAMGGTRPQHFGDGTRLSIL.

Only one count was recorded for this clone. CDR3 nucleotide sequence: TGTGCCAGCAGTAGGACCGGAGCTAACTATGGCTACACCTTC. Translation: CASSRTGANYGYTF. V and J are TRBV27 and TRBJ1-2; unclear D gene. Germline V CDR1 and CDR2: MNHEY, SMNVEV (reference sequence). V was cut by 5 bases and J by 0 bases, with 10 bases left in between. The CDR3 covers 14 residues.

CDR3 in amino acids: CASRQTGFEAFF. CDR3 sequence (DNA): TGCGCCAGCAGACAAACAGGGTTTGAAGCTTTCTTT. J is TRBJ1-1 and V is TRBV5-1; TRBD1 might be the D (6 bases). The V and J ends lost 5 bases and 7 bases respectively, with 12 bases between them. CDR3 size: 12 residues. Germline-derived CDR1 and CDR2 are SGHRS and YFSETQ.

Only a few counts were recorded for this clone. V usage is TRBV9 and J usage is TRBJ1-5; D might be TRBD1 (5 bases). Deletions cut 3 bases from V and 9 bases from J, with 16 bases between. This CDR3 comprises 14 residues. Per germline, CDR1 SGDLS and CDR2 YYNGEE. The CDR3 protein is CASSGDDSQRPQHF. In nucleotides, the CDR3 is TGTGCCAGCAGCGGGGACGACTCACAGCGGCCCCAGCATTTT.

The CDR3 DNA follows: TGTGCCAGCAGCCCAATACACCGGACAGCCCGCTCTCAAAAGGCTTTCTTT. It is translated as CASSPIHRTARSQKAFF. The chain combines TRBV4-2 with TRBJ1-1; possibly TRBD1 for D (6 bases). The germline V gene encodes CDR1 LGHNA and CDR2 YNFKEQ. The CDR3 has 17 amino acids. Trimming cost V 4 bases and J 11 bases, with 29 bases left between them.

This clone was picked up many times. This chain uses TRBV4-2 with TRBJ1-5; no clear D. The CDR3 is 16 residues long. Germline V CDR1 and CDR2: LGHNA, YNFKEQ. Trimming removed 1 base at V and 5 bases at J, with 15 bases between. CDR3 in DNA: TGTGCCAGCAGCCAAGGGGTGGACCGGGCTCATCAGCCCCAGCATTTT. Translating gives CASSQGVDRAHQPQHF.

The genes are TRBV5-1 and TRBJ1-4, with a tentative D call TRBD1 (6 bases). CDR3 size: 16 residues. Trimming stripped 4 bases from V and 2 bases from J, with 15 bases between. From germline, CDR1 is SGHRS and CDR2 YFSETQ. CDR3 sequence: CASSVDGGRTNEKLFF. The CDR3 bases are TGCGCCAGCAGCGTGGACGGGGGCCGGACTAATGAAAAACTGTTTTTT.

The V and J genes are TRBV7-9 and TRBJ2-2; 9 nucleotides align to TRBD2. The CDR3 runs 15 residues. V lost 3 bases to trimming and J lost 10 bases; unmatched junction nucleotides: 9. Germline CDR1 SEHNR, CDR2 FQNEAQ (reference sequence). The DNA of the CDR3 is TGTGCCAGCAGCTTTCAGGGCGGACTAGCGCCGGAGCTGTTTTTT. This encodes CASSFQGGLAPELFF.

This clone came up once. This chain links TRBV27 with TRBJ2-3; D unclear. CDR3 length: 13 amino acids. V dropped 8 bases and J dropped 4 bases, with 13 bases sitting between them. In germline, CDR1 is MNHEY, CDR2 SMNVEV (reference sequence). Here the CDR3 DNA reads TGTGCCAGCTGCCAATCTAGTTCAGATACGCAGTATTTT. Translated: CASCQSSSDTQYF.

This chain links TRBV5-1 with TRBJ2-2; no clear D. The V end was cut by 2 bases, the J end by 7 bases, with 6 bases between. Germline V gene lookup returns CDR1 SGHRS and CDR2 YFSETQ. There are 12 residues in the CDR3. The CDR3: CASSFFLGELFF. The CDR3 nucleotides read TGCGCCAGCAGCTTCTTTCTCGGGGAGCTGTTTTTT.

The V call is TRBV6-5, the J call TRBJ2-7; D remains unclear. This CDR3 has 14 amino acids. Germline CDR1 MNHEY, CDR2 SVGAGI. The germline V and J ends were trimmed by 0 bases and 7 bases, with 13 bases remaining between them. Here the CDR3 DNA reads TGTGCCAGCAGTTACTCATCGTATGCGTCGGAGCAGTACTTC. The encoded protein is CASSYSSYASEQYF.

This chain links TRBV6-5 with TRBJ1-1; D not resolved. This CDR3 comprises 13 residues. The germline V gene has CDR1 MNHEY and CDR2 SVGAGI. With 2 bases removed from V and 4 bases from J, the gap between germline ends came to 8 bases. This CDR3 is CASSYRPGTEAFF. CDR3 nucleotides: TGTGCCAGCAGTTACCGCCCGGGCACTGAAGCTTTCTTT.

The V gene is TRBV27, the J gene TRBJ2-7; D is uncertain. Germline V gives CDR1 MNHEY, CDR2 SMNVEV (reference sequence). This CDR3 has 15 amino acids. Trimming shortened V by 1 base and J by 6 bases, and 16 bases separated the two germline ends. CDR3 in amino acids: CASSLFRGTVSEQYF. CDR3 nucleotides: TGTGCCAGCAGTTTATTTCGAGGAACAGTCTCCGAGCAGTACTTC.

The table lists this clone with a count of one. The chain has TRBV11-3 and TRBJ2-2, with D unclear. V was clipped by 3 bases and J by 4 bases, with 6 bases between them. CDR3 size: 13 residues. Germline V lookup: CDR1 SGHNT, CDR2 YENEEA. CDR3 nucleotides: TGTGCCAGCAGCTTCGTCGCCACCGGGGAGCTGTTTTTT. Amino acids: CASSFVATGELFF.

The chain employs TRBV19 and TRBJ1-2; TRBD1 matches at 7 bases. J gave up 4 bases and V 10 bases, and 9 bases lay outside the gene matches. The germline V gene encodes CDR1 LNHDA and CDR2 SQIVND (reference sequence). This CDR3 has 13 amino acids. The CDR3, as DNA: TGTGCCACTATACAGGGGTCGGGCTATGGCTACACCTTC. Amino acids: CATIQGSGYGYTF.

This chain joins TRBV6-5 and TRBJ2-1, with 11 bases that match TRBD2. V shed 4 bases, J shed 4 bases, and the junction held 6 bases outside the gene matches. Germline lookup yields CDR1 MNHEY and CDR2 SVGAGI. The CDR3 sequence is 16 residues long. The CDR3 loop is CASSFRTSGSYNEQFF. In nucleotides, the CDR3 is TGTGCCAGCAGTTTCCGGACTAGCGGGTCTTACAATGAGCAGTTCTTC.

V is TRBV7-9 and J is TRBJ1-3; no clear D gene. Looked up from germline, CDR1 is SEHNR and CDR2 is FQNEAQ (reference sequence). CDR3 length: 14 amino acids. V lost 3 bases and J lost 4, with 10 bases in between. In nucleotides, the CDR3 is TGTGCCAGCAGCTTTGAGATCTCGGGAAACACCATATATTTT. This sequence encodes CASSFEISGNTIYF.

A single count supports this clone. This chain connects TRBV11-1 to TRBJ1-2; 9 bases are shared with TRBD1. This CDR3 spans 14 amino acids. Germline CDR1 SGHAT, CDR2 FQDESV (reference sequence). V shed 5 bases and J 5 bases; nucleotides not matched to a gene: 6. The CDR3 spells CASSISDRGYGYTF. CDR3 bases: TGTGCCAGCAGCATCTCGGACAGGGGTTATGGCTACACCTTC. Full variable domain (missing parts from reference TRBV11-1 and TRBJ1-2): EAEVAQSPRYKITEKSQAVAFWCDPISGHATLYWYRQILGQGPELLVQFQDESVVDDSQLPKDRFSAERLKGVDSTLKIQPAELGDSAMYLCASSISDRGYGYTFGSGTRLTVV.